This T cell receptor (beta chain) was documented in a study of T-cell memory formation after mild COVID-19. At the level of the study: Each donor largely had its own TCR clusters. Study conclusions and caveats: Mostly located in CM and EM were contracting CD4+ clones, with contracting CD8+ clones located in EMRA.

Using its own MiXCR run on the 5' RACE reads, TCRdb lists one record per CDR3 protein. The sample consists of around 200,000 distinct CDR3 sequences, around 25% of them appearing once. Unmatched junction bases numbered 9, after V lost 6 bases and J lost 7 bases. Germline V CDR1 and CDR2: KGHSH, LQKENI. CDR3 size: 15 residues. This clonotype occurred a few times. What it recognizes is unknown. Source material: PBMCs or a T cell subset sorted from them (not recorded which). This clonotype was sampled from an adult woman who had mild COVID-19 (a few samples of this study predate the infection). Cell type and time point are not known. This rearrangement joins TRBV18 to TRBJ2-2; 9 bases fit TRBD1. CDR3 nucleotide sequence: TGTGCCAGCTCGCCTACAGGGGGCTACGGCGGGGAGCTGTTTTTT. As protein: CASSPTGGYGGELFF.